Sequencing of this T cell receptor (beta chain) was carried out in a study of early T cells in non-severe SARS-CoV-2 infection. About the research overall: Sequencing targeted bulk RNA from unsorted whole blood, leaving chains unpaired.

TCRdb reprocessed the 5' RACE reads via MiXCR and lists one record per CDR3 protein. The sample yields more than 45,000 distinct CDR3 sequences, 9.5% to 15% seen once. This clonotype was counted at least ten times. After removal of 4 bases from V and 13 bases from J, the junction contained 11 bases not matched to a gene. This CDR3 is 13 amino acids long. Germline CDR1 and CDR2: SQVTM and ANQGSEA. This chain joins TRBV29-1 and TRBJ2-1, with TRBD2 identical over 9 bases. The sequence came from an adult who was a healthcare worker with PCR-confirmed SARS-CoV-2 infection or an uninfected control (not recorded which). The sample was whole blood. The CDR3 DNA is TGCAGCGTTGCCGGGTCGCAGCGGGAGGTTCAGTTCTTC. This sequence encodes CSVAGSQREVQFF.